The 11 T cell receptor beta chains listed next were all sequenced from one sample in a study of blood T cell repertoires in COVID-19. Clones were sequenced by immunoSEQ multiplex PCR, and TCRdb holds only the in-frame ones, with some missing. The sample has approximately 190,000 clones; 82% are singletons. Sequences were obtained from peripheral blood. Receptors originate from a woman aged 55-69 years with COVID-19, enrolled during active disease.

V is TRBV7-2 and J is TRBJ2-7; 8 nucleotides match TRBD1. Per the germline V gene, CDR1 is SGHTA and CDR2 is FQGNSA. V dropped 5 bases and J dropped 4; count of bases not matched to a gene: 13. The CDR3 is 16 residues long. The CDR3 bases are TGTGCCAGCAGCCGGAGAGGACAGGGCTCTTCGTACGAGCAGTACTTC. Residues: CASSRRGQGSSYEQYF.

The CDR3 sequence is CASSQAGLRDYQKNIQYF. The DNA for the CDR3 is TGCGCCAGCAGCCAAGCAGGCTTACGGGACTACCAAAAAAACATTCAGTACTTC. The chain employs TRBV4-1 and TRBJ2-4, with 7 bases that match TRBD2. The CDR3 covers 18 residues. The junction had 13 bases not matched to a gene; V was cut back by 1 base and J by 4 bases. The germline CDR1 and CDR2 sequences are MGHRA and YSYEKL.

The chain recombines TRBV5-5 with TRBJ2-5, with TRBD2 identical over 8 bases. Germline lookup yields CDR1 SGHKS and CDR2 YYEKEE (reference sequence). The length of the CDR3 is 13 residues. With 5 bases clipped from V and 4 bases from J, the junction kept 4 bases outside the gene matches. CDR3: CASRVREGETQYF. The CDR3 nucleotides read TGTGCCAGCAGGGTACGGGAGGGAGAGACCCAGTACTTC.

The rearrangement joins TRBV28 to TRBJ2-3; 8 bases agree with TRBD1. The CDR3 runs to 18 residues. Per germline, CDR1 MDHEN and CDR2 SYDVKM. The J segment lost 2 bases and the V segment lost 5 bases, leaving 15 bases of the junction unmatched. CDR3 protein: CASSPTPFGQGYTDTQYF. CDR3 in DNA: TGTGCCAGCAGTCCTACGCCCTTTGGACAGGGATACACAGATACGCAGTATTTT.

CDR3 nucleotide sequence: TGCGCCAGCAGCTTGGGATTGAAGAATCTAGGTGGAGACGAGCAGTACTTC. Protein: CASSLGLKNLGGDEQYF. The V gene is TRBV5-1, the J gene TRBJ2-7; D call uncertain. Deletions cut 0 bases from V and 5 bases from J, with 21 bases between. The CDR3 has 17 residues. The V gene's germline CDR1 is SGHRS and CDR2 YFSETQ.

V usage is TRBV9 and J usage is TRBJ2-2; TRBD2 matches at 8 bases. This CDR3 spans 16 amino acids. The V and J ends lost 2 bases and 4 bases, in that order; junction bases with no gene match: 7. Per germline, CDR1 SGDLS and CDR2 YYNGEE. The CDR3 nucleotides are TGTGCCAGCAGCGTCGGGGGTAGCGGGGTCACCGGGGAGCTGTTTTTT. Amino acid sequence: CASSVGGSGVTGELFF.

This clone was counted a few times. The gene calls are TRBV14 and TRBJ2-3; TRBD2 matches at 13 bases. Trimming removed 3 bases from V and 4 bases from J; junction bases left unmatched: 16. Germline values: CDR1 SGHDN, CDR2 FVKESK. This CDR3 is 20 amino acids long. CDR3 residues: CASSQGGLAGASQLADTQYF. The CDR3, as DNA: TGTGCCAGCAGCCAGGGAGGACTAGCGGGGGCGTCTCAACTCGCAGATACGCAGTATTTT.

This chain joins TRBV2 and TRBJ1-4; TRBD1 matches at 9 bases. The CDR3 is 13 residues long. Looked up from germline, CDR1 is SNHLY and CDR2 is FYNNEI. The ends lost 9 bases at V and 8 bases at J; junction bases unmatched: 7. The CDR3 reads CASNRGRYEKLFF. In DNA, the CDR3 is TGTGCCAGTAACAGGGGGCGATACGAAAAACTGTTTTTT.

This chain joins TRBV5-4 and TRBJ2-7, with 7 nucleotides matching TRBD2. Germline V gives CDR1 SGHNT, CDR2 YYREEE (reference sequence). With 2 bases clipped from V and 1 base from J, the junction kept 6 bases outside the gene matches. This CDR3 has 15 amino acids. DNA of the CDR3: TGTGCCAGCAGCTTCCGGGGAGGGAGATCCTACGAGCAGTACTTC. This translates into CASSFRGGRSYEQYF.

The chain links TRBV29-1 to TRBJ1-3, with 8 nucleotides matching TRBD1. CDR3 length: 13 amino acids. Germline CDR1 reads SQVTM; CDR2 reads ANQGSEA. Trimming cost V 7 bases and J 4 bases; bases outside gene matches: 6. The CDR3 DNA sequence: TGCAGCGAATTCGACAGGGGCGGAAACACCATATATTTT. Translating gives CSEFDRGGNTIYF.

V is TRBV19 and J is TRBJ1-4, with 9 bases matching TRBD1. V lost 9 bases, J lost 7 bases, and 6 bases stayed unmatched. This CDR3 has 13 amino acids. Germline V gives CDR1 LNHDA, CDR2 SQIVND (reference sequence). The CDR3 here is CASQPGQGEKLFF. DNA of the CDR3: TGTGCCAGCCAACCGGGACAGGGTGAAAAACTGTTTTTT.